The sequence of this T cell receptor beta chain was determined in a study of blood T cell repertoires in COVID-19. Study in general: The samples span acute and convalescent COVID-19 from the United States, Italy and Spain.

As handled by the study authors: Using reference gene primer amplification, nucleated cell counts were estimated. Sequenced by immunoSEQ multiplex PCR; TCRdb stores in-frame clones only, minus some. The V and J calls and the clone size are those of that table, but D and trimming were determined from the DNA. Of 200,000 to 250,000 clones listed, under 90% are singletons. Trimming shortened V by 5 bases and J by 2 bases, and 18 bases separated the two germline ends. This CDR3 has 16 amino acids. Germline assignment: CDR1 SEHNR and CDR2 FQNEAQ (reference sequence). The chain combines TRBV7-9 with TRBJ1-2; D is unclear. Material for sequencing was peripheral blood. The TCR sequence derives from a woman of 80 years or more with COVID-19, enrolled during active disease. DNA for the CDR3: TGTGCCAGCAGCCCCCTGGCGGGGAAAGCAAACTATGGCTACACCTTC. This gives the protein CASSPLAGKANYGYTF. The full variable domain, in which reference TRBV7-9 and TRBJ1-2 provide the parts outside the CDR3, is DTGVSQNPRHKITKRGQNVTFRCDPISEHNRLYWYRQTLGQGPEFLTYFQNEAQLEKSRLLSDRFSAERPKGSFSTLEIQRTEQGDSAMYLCASSPLAGKANYGYTFGSGTRLTVV.